The subject of this entry is one T cell receptor (beta chain). The table came from immunoSEQ multiplex PCR; TCRdb's copy has only in-frame clones and leaves some out. The table includes 50,000 to 75,000 clones, roughly 70% detected once. The data belong to a study of T cell responses to AZD1222 COVID-19 vaccine. The CDR3 sequence is 15 residues long. V was cut by 6 bases and J by 5 bases, with 18 bases left in between. CDR1 and CDR2 (germline): MDHEN, SYDVKM. The clonotype comes from an adult in good health. V gene TRBV28 combines with J gene TRBJ2-3, with D possibly TRBD2 on 6 matching bases. Here the sequenced sample was peripheral blood, taken on day 0 of AZD1222 vaccination. The CDR3 sequence is CASSLSGSWGDTQYF. The DNA of the CDR3 is TGTGCCAGCAGCCTGAGCGGGTCCTGGGGAGATACGCAGTATTTT. The variable domain in full, completed from reference TRBV28 and TRBJ2-3, reads DVKVTQSSRYLVKRTGEKVFLECVQDMDHENMFWYRQDPGLGLRLIYFSYDVKMKEKGDIPEGYSVSREKKERFSLILESASTNQTSMYLCASSLSGSWGDTQYFGPGTRLTVL.